This TCR beta chain was captured by sequencing in a study of blood T cell repertoires in COVID-19. Sequenced by immunoSEQ multiplex PCR; TCRdb stores in-frame clones only, minus some. This sample has 150,000 to 200,000 clones, with 75% to 90% found just once. V was pared by 3 bases and J by 8 bases, with 10 bases of the junction left unmatched. The CDR3 sequence is 15 residues long. Per germline, CDR1 KGHDR and CDR2 SFDVKD. Recovery among Cohort 3 donors was established by two negative PCRs, clearance, or symptom resolution. The sequenced sample was PBMCs or T cells enriched from blood (not recorded which). The source of this sequence is a woman aged 55-70 years who had recovered from COVID-19. V is TRBV24-1 and J is TRBJ1-2, with 8 bases identical to TRBD1. In DNA form, the CDR3 reads TGTGCCACCAGTGATAGCAGACAGGGGTTGGAGGGCTACACCTTC. Its protein product is CATSDSRQGLEGYTF.